This TCR beta chain is from a study of early T cells in non-severe SARS-CoV-2 infection. Germline CDR1 is MDHEN and CDR2 is SYDVKM. Trimming cost V 5 bases and J 5 bases, with 19 bases left between them. The CDR3 extends over 15 amino acids. TCRdb passed the 5' RACE reads through MiXCR, listing each CDR3 protein once. The sample holds about 70,000 distinct CDR3 sequences, more than 12% seen once. This chain joins TRBV28 and TRBJ2-7; possibly TRBD1 for D (6 bases). Specimen: whole blood, collected at baseline. The receptor comes from an adult who was a healthcare worker with PCR-confirmed SARS-CoV-2 infection or an uninfected control (not recorded which). The DNA of the CDR3 is TGTGCCAGCAGTACTTCAGGGGCCCCGGGTGACGAGCAGTACTTC. Protein product: CASSTSGAPGDEQYF. The full variable domain, its missing parts supplied by reference TRBV28 and TRBJ2-7, is DVKVTQSSRYLVKRTGEKVFLECVQDMDHENMFWYRQDPGLGLRLIYFSYDVKMKEKGDIPEGYSVSREKKERFSLILESASTNQTSMYLCASSTSGAPGDEQYFGPGTRLTVT.